This is a list of T cell receptor beta chains from one sample in a study of OX40 agonist ivuxolimab in advanced cancers. Profiling relied on immunoSEQ multiplex PCR, and the TCRdb table lists in-frame clones only, not all of them. The sample yields 50,000 or so clones, over 75% seen once. The starting material was CD4+ or CD8+ T cells sorted from blood, obtained in a trial of the OX40 agonist ivuxolimab. All receptors derive from an adult with an advanced solid tumor such as melanoma, head and neck, liver or kidney cancer. Each CDR3 is given with its conserved first and last residue. Each record gives: CDR3 protein, CDR3 DNA, D gene, J gene, clone size, V gene. The D gene is left open where the match is weak. Part of the rows lack a size; the others show once, few, many or a class for expanded clones.

cdr3_aa: CASSEQGVSGYTF
cdr3_nt: TGCGCCAGCAGCGAGCAGGGGGTTAGCGGCTACACCTTC
d_call: TRBD1
j_call: TRBJ1-2
clone_size: few
v_call: TRBV5-1

cdr3_aa: CASSQEGTNQPQHF
cdr3_nt: TGTGCCAGCAGTCAGGAGGGGACCAATCAGCCCCAGCATTTT
d_call: NA
j_call: TRBJ1-5
clone_size: NA
v_call: TRBV27

cdr3_aa: CASSIRGTDTQYF
cdr3_nt: TGTGCCAGCAGCATACGGGGCACAGATACGCAGTATTTT
d_call: NA
j_call: TRBJ2-3
clone_size: NA
v_call: TRBV5-4

cdr3_aa: CASSYGAKSSTDTQYF
cdr3_nt: TGTGCCAGCAGTTACGGAGCAAAGTCTAGCACAGATACGCAGTATTTT
d_call: NA
j_call: TRBJ2-3
clone_size: NA
v_call: TRBV6-5

cdr3_aa: CASSLGGGTDTQYF
cdr3_nt: TGTGCCAGCAGCTTAGGAGGGGGCACAGATACGCAGTATTTT
d_call: NA
j_call: TRBJ2-3
clone_size: once
v_call: TRBV11-3

cdr3_aa: CASGLRAVSDTQYF
cdr3_nt: TGTGCCAGTGGCCTGAGGGCGGTGTCCGATACGCAGTATTTT
d_call: NA
j_call: TRBJ2-3
clone_size: NA
v_call: TRBV19

cdr3_aa: CASSVGGMGRRTEAFF
cdr3_nt: TGTGCCAGCAGCGTAGGAGGTATGGGGAGGAGGACTGAAGCTTTCTTT
d_call: NA
j_call: TRBJ1-1
clone_size: NA
v_call: TRBV9

cdr3_aa: CASSFSRGRLFF
cdr3_nt: TGTGCCAGCAGTTTCTCCAGGGGCCGACTGTTTTTT
d_call: NA
j_call: TRBJ1-4
clone_size: NA
v_call: TRBV27

cdr3_aa: CASYRSAGSETGELFF
cdr3_nt: TGCGCCAGCTACCGTTCCGCTGGTAGCGAGACCGGGGAGCTGTTTTTT
d_call: NA
j_call: TRBJ2-2
clone_size: NA
v_call: TRBV5-1

cdr3_aa: CAWSVLRGLYGYTF
cdr3_nt: TGTGCCTGGAGTGTACTGCGAGGGCTCTATGGCTACACCTTC
d_call: NA
j_call: TRBJ1-2
clone_size: NA
v_call: TRBV30

cdr3_aa: CASSASGRAQYF
cdr3_nt: TGTGCCAGCAGTGCTAGCGGGAGGGCCCAGTACTTC
d_call: TRBD2
j_call: TRBJ2-5
clone_size: NA
v_call: TRBV28

cdr3_aa: CASSELPRGHYNEQFF
cdr3_nt: TGTGCCAGCAGTGAATTGCCCAGGGGCCATTACAATGAGCAGTTCTTC
d_call: NA
j_call: TRBJ2-1
clone_size: once
v_call: TRBV2

cdr3_aa: CASSTGRDNEQFF
cdr3_nt: TGTGCCAGCAGCACCGGACGGGACAATGAGCAGTTCTTC
d_call: NA
j_call: TRBJ2-1
clone_size: NA
v_call: TRBV7-3